This TCR beta chain derives from a study of cytomegalovirus exposure and HLA in healthy donors. The CDR3 length is 16 residues. CDR1 is SGHNT, CDR2 YYREEE, per germline (reference sequence). The germline V and J ends were trimmed by 0 bases and 6 bases, with 16 bases remaining between them. Notes on the study in general: TCR association rates varied by HLA locus in a later analysis, with DRB1 highest and HLA-C lowest.

Concerning this clone: Its matching antigen is unknown.

Primers for the PCR totalled 60 Vbeta and 13 Jbeta. Sequencing used immunoSEQ multiplex PCR; TCRdb keeps in-frame clones, though not all of them. The sample lists 110,000 to 150,000 clones; 55% to 80% were seen once. The sequence was collected from a woman aged 40 to 49 in good health and CMV-seronegative. The specimen sequenced was PBMCs. This sequence joins TRBV5-4 and TRBJ1-3; D not certain. The CDR3 DNA reads TGTGCCAGCAGCTTGGCGGCGGGCGGGCGTACAAACACCATATATTTT. It specifies CASSLAAGGRTNTIYF.